The 10 T cell receptor beta chains below all came from one sample that was sequenced in a study of human T cells and chemical hapten exposure. TCRdb fed the RACE reads into MiXCR, producing one record per CDR3 protein. The sample carries under 450,000 distinct CDR3 sequences, roughly 4.8% recorded once. Time point in this sample: patch test 1, 2 weeks after DPC sensitization. The treatment here: therapeutic diphenylcyclopropenone sensitization with weekly scalp DPC. The sample was whole blood, taken in connection with sensitization to the hapten diphenylcyclopropenone (DPC). The receptor source for this set is a woman aged 45-65 years with alopecia areata. Some clones in this sample may be carry-over from other donors' samples.

The sample holds a few counts of this clonotype. The chain recombines TRBV13 with TRBJ2-7, with D unclear. V was shortened by 0 bases and J by 0 bases, with 6 bases between the two germline ends. The CDR3 contains 14 residues. Looked up from germline, CDR1 is PRHDT and CDR2 is FYEKMQ (reference sequence). As DNA, the CDR3 is TGTGCCAGCAGCTTAGGGGCTAACTCCTACGAGCAGTACTTC. Its protein is CASSLGANSYEQYF.

This clonotype was observed many times. The chain uses TRBV6-2 or TRBV6-3 and TRBJ1-1, with D possibly TRBD1 on 5 matching bases. Germline V CDR1 and CDR2: MNHEY, SVGEGT. This CDR3 has 12 amino acids. Trimming shortened V by 6 bases and J by 6 bases, and 11 bases separated the two germline ends. The CDR3 DNA sequence: TGTGCCAGCAGACCCCAGGGACCTGAAGCTTTCTTT. This sequence encodes CASRPQGPEAFF.

The CDR3 sequence is CASSSRLAGAADTQYF. DNA for the CDR3: TGTGCCAGCAGCTCGCGACTAGCGGGAGCCGCAGATACGCAGTATTTT. The chain has TRBV7-9 and TRBJ2-3, with TRBD2 matching over 12 bases. The V gene's germline CDR1 is SEHNR and CDR2 FQNEAQ (reference sequence). The CDR3 sequence is 16 residues long. With 4 bases clipped from V and 4 bases from J, the junction kept 6 bases outside the gene matches. The full variable domain, in which reference TRBV7-9 and TRBJ2-3 provide the parts outside the CDR3, is DTGVSQNPRHKITKRGQNVTFRCDPISEHNRLYWYRQTLGQGPEFLTYFQNEAQLEKSRLLSDRFSAERPKGSFSTLEIQRTEQGDSAMYLCASSSRLAGAADTQYFGPGTRLTVL.

The sample holds a few counts of this clonotype. The chain links TRBV28 to TRBJ2-1; weak D call: TRBD1 (6 bases). The CDR3 totals 12 residues. CDR1 and CDR2 from the germline V gene are MDHEN and SYDVKM. V gave up 6 bases and J gave up 12 bases, with 15 bases separating them. CDR3: CASSRHEDRQFF. CDR3 coding DNA: TGTGCCAGCAGCAGACATGAGGACAGGCAGTTCTTC.

This clonotype was counted at least ten times. The V and J genes are TRBV5-1 and TRBJ2-5; D call uncertain. V shed 0 bases and J shed 0 bases, with 9 bases lying between them. This CDR3 is built from 15 residues. Germline V gene sequence: CDR1 SGHRS, CDR2 YFSETQ. The CDR3 loop reads CASSLGTSYQETQYF. The CDR3, as DNA: TGCGCCAGCAGCTTGGGGACCTCGTACCAAGAGACCCAGTACTTC.

This clonotype has a handful of counts. The V and J genes are TRBV20-1 and TRBJ1-1; 8 bases line up with TRBD1. The J segment lost 7 bases and the V segment lost 6 bases, leaving 10 bases of the junction unmatched. In germline, CDR1 is DFQATT, CDR2 SNEGSKA (reference sequence). The CDR3 sequence is 13 residues long. Here the CDR3 DNA reads TGCAGTGCCCGGGGAACAGGGGGTTATGAAGCTTTCTTT. Translated: CSARGTGGYEAFF.

The table lists this clonotype with a few counts. The chain employs TRBV20-1 and TRBJ1-2, with D possibly matching TRBD1 (5 bases). This CDR3 has 12 amino acids. Trimming cost V 5 bases and J 4 bases, with 11 bases left between them. Germline lookup yields CDR1 DFQATT and CDR2 SNEGSKA (reference sequence). CDR3 residues: CSARQLTYGYTF. CDR3 DNA: TGCAGTGCTCGACAGCTCACCTATGGCTACACCTTC.

The sample holds many counts of this clonotype. The chain carries TRBV12-3 or TRBV12-4 and TRBJ1-5; 7 bases agree with TRBD1. The J segment lost 1 base and the V segment lost 6 bases, leaving 3 bases of the junction unmatched. The CDR3 extends over 14 amino acids. CDR3: CASRPTGSNQPQHF. For the CDR3, the DNA is TGTGCCAGCAGGCCGACAGGGAGCAATCAGCCCCAGCATTTT.

This clonotype was detected many times. The chain uses TRBV24-1 and TRBJ2-3, with D unresolved. V was pared by 7 bases and J by 5 bases, with 18 bases between. The CDR3 spans 15 residues. Germline V gene data show CDR1 as KGHDR and CDR2 as SFDVKD. CDR3 in DNA: TGTGCCACCAGCCTATCGGGTCTTCCGGGAGATACGCAGTATTTT. It specifies CATSLSGLPGDTQYF.

This clonotype was detected ten times or more. V and J are TRBV7-9 and TRBJ1-5; the D is unclear. V gave up 5 bases and J gave up 4 bases, with 15 bases separating them. The length of the CDR3 is 15 residues. CDR1 and CDR2 from the germline V gene are SEHNR and FQNEAQ (reference sequence). The CDR3 DNA follows: TGTGCCAGCAGCGCTATCCGGGATCCAAATCAGCCCCAGCATTTT. This codes for CASSAIRDPNQPQHF.